A single sample is the source of the 8 T cell receptor beta chains below, sequenced in a study of T cells in Graves' hyperthyroidism and ophthalmopathy. The TCR beta CDR3 regions underwent amplification using RNA transcripts as the source. HTBI primers were the set used in a first-round RT-PCR of the TCR CDR3. TCRdb independently ran MiXCR on the multiplex PCR reads; one entry per CDR3 protein. The table shows 560,000 or so distinct CDR3 sequences, with approximately 20% occurring only once. Material for sequencing was blood. Source of these receptors: a man in his forties or fifties with Graves' ophthalmopathy.

This clonotype was counted many times. The gene calls are TRBV2 and TRBJ2-1; D unclear. Germline CDR1 SNHLY, CDR2 FYNNEI. The CDR3 sequence is 15 residues long. With 0 bases removed from V and 3 bases from J, the gap between germline ends came to 9 bases. In nucleotides, the CDR3 is TGTGCCAGCAGTGAAGCCCGCGGACGCTACAATGAGCAGTTCTTC. Protein: CASSEARGRYNEQFF.

This clonotype was detected only a few times. The chain combines TRBV15 with TRBJ1-3; D gene unclear. Germline V CDR1 and CDR2: LNHNV, YYDKDF (reference sequence). V gave up 0 bases and J gave up 2 bases, with 5 bases separating them. The CDR3 sequence is 14 residues long. The CDR3 spells CATSRDLPGNTIYF. The CDR3 nucleotides read TGTGCCACCAGCAGAGATCTCCCTGGAAACACCATATATTTT.

Notes on this clonotype: With a much larger clone just one base away, this may be a read error. The CDR3 end shows no conserved phenylalanine or tryptophan, and so a read error is likely. The chain is built from TRBV2 and TRBJ2-3, with 7 bases matching TRBD2. Germline V gives CDR1 SNHLY, CDR2 FYNNEI. This CDR3 contains 14 residues. V gave up 9 bases and J gave up 4 bases; unmatched junction bases: 10. The CDR3, as DNA: TGTGCCAGGTCTAAAGGACTAGTGGCAGATACGCAGTATTCT. Protein sequence: CARSKGLVADTQYS.

The chain joins TRBV27 to TRBJ1-5, with D tentatively TRBD1 (6 bases). The ends were cut back, 3 bases at V and 4 bases at J, with 22 bases in the middle. The CDR3 runs to 18 residues. Germline V gene data show CDR1 as MNHEY and CDR2 as SMNVEV (reference sequence). The CDR3 nucleotides read TGTGCCAGCAGTTTTCTCAGACCGGGACAAGGTAAAAATCAGCCCCAGCATTTT. Protein product: CASSFLRPGQGKNQPQHF.

This clonotype came up a few times. The chain recombines TRBV5-1 with TRBJ2-7; D might be TRBD2 (7 bases). CDR3 length equals 17 residues. Per the germline V gene, CDR1 is SGHRS and CDR2 is YFSETQ. The V and J ends lost 0 bases and 2 bases respectively, with 18 bases between them. The CDR3 DNA is TGCGCCAGCAGCTTGGCCGATGGGGGGGCGGCGGCCTACGAGCAGTACTTC. Protein: CASSLADGGAAAYEQYF.

The chain uses TRBV6-5 and TRBJ1-2; tentatively, D is TRBD1 (6 bases). CDR3 size: 15 residues. Looked up from germline, CDR1 is MNHEY and CDR2 is SVGAGI. V lost 0 bases, J lost 1 base, and 9 bases lay in between. Here the CDR3 reads CASSYSPGVNYGYTF. DNA for the CDR3: TGTGCCAGCAGTTACTCCCCAGGGGTTAACTATGGCTACACCTTC.

For the CDR3, the DNA is TGTGCCAGCAGCTTGGAGGACAGTAAGGCTGAAGCTTTCTTT. Its protein product is CASSLEDSKAEAFF. This chain joins TRBV7-8 and TRBJ1-1, with D perhaps TRBD1 (6 bases). The germline V gene has CDR1 SGHVS and CDR2 FQNEAQ. Deletions cut 3 bases from V and 6 bases from J, with 14 bases between. The CDR3 runs to 14 residues.

This clonotype was recorded at least ten times. The gene calls are TRBV28 and TRBJ2-7; D not certain. The CDR3 length is 15 residues. CDR1 is MDHEN and CDR2 is SYDVKM in the germline V gene. The V gene lost 7 bases and the J gene lost 5 bases, with 21 bases spanning the gap. CDR3 sequence (DNA): TGTGCCAGCAACAGTTTAAGGCTAGAGCGTGACGAGCAGTACTTC. Translating gives CASNSLRLERDEQYF.